This is a list of T cell receptor beta chains from one sample in a study of blood T cells in healthy people across ages. TCRdb used MiXCR to reprocess the 5' RACE reads, holding one entry per CDR3 protein. The profile shows some 710,000 distinct CDR3 sequences, about 45% of them singletons. The sample consisted of blood. These receptors all stem from a man aged 80 or over in good health. CDR3s include the opening cysteine and the closing phenylalanine or tryptophan. A D gene is named only where the DNA matches it firmly. Some rows have no size entry. The others give once, few or many, or a class for an expanded clone.

j_gene | abundance | d_gene | v_gene | CDR3aa | CDR3nt
TRBJ2-4 | - | TRBD2 | TRBV7-2 | CASSYSGGGNIQYF | TGTGCCAGCAGCTATAGCGGGGGCGGGAACATTCAGTACTTC
TRBJ1-6 | - | - | TRBV7-2 | CASSLVRGGSPLHF | TGTGCCAGCAGCTTAGTCCGGGGCGGCTCACCCCTCCACTTT
TRBJ2-3 | few | TRBD2 | TRBV29-1 | CSVESLAGAVQGHTDTQYF | TGCAGCGTTGAATCCCTAGCGGGAGCGGTCCAAGGGCACACAGATACGCAGTATTTT
TRBJ2-7 | - | TRBD2 | TRBV5-1 | CASSLRASGGSYNEQYF | TGCGCCAGCAGCTTGAGGGCTAGCGGGGGATCCTACAATGAGCAGTACTTC
TRBJ1-2 | - | - | TRBV12-3/TRBV12-4 | CASSLGYSDYGYTF | TGTGCCAGCAGTTTGGGGTATTCTGACTATGGCTACACCTTC
TRBJ1-2 | once | - | TRBV9 | CASSARPGAGYTF | TGTGCCAGCAGCGCCCGGCCTGGGGCTGGCTACACCTTC
TRBJ2-1 | - | TRBD2 | TRBV29-1 | CSVGELAGVDNEQFF | TGCAGCGTTGGAGAGCTAGCGGGGGTAGACAATGAGCAGTTCTTC
TRBJ2-7 | - | TRBD2 | TRBV13 | CASSFQRTSGYYEQYF | TGTGCCAGCAGCTTTCAGAGGACTAGCGGCTACTACGAGCAGTACTTC
TRBJ2-7 | - | TRBD1 | TRBV19 | CASSTSGDRVNSGYEQYF | TGTGCCAGTAGCACCTCCGGGGACAGGGTTAATTCCGGCTACGAGCAGTACTTC
TRBJ2-7 | - | TRBD2 | TRBV7-9 | CASSGTSGTLFSYEQYF | TGTGCCAGCAGCGGGACTAGCGGCACGCTTTTTAGCTATGAGCAGTACTTC
TRBJ2-7 | - | - | TRBV7-2 | CASSLVGAGRGDYEQYF | TGTGCCAGCAGCTTAGTTGGGGCAGGGAGAGGGGACTACGAGCAGTACTTC
TRBJ1-2 | - | TRBD1 | TRBV29-1 | CSATRTGGDYGYTF | TGCAGCGCCACAAGGACAGGGGGCGACTATGGCTACACCTTC
TRBJ1-1 | - | - | TRBV7-9 | CASSSSTMNTKAFF | TGTGCCAGCAGCTCCTCCACGATGAACACTAAAGCTTTCTTT
TRBJ2-7 | many | - | TRBV7-2 | CASSKDISYEQYF | TGTGCCAGCAGCAAAGACATCTCCTACGAGCAGTACTTC
TRBJ2-3 | few | TRBD2 | TRBV7-9 | CASSLGSGRSQYF | TGTGCCAGCAGCTTAGGAAGCGGGAGGTCGCAGTATTTT
TRBJ2-1 | - | TRBD2 | TRBV7-9 | CASSPLPGSGRLGEQFF | TGTGCCAGCAGCCCCCTCCCCGGTAGCGGGAGATTAGGTGAGCAGTTCTTC
TRBJ2-3 | - | - | TRBV29-1 | CSVVGLDTQYF | TGCAGCGTTGTTGGGTTAGATACGCAGTATTTT
TRBJ2-5 | - | TRBD2 | TRBV4-2 | CASSQTWREPPETQYF | TGTGCCAGCAGCCAAACCTGGCGGGAGCCCCCCGAGACCCAGTACTTC
TRBJ2-7 | - | - | TRBV28 | CASSFISPLAGEQYF | TGTGCCAGCAGTTTTATCTCCCCTCTAGCCGGAGAGCAGTACTTC
TRBJ1-2 | - | TRBD1 | TRBV3-1 | CASSRPGQGGGYTF | TGTGCCAGCAGCCGGCCGGGACAGGGAGGGGGCTACACCTTC
TRBJ1-4 | few | - | TRBV27 | CASSFGGPDEKLFF | TGTGCCAGCAGTTTCGGGGGTCCCGATGAAAAACTGTTTTTT
TRBJ2-7 | - | - | TRBV20-1 | CSAIPPRGGTTYEQYF | TGCAGTGCTATACCTCCTCGGGGCGGAACTACCTACGAGCAGTACTTC
TRBJ1-6 | few | - | TRBV20-1 | CSAIGRGNSPLHF | TGCAGTGCTATCGGCAGGGGTAATTCACCCCTCCACTTT
TRBJ2-1 | few | TRBD2 | TRBV18 | CASSPPAGGPLNNEQFF | TGTGCCAGCTCACCACCAGCGGGAGGGCCCCTGAACAATGAGCAGTTCTTC
TRBJ2-5 | - | - | TRBV28 | CASSRTEWYEQYF | TGTGCCAGCAGCCGGACAGAGTGGTATGAGCAGTACTTC
TRBJ2-2 | - | - | TRBV7-7 | CASNSLGGRGGTGELFF | TGTGCCAGCAACTCCCTAGGTGGGCGGGGAGGCACCGGGGAGCTGTTTTTT
TRBJ2-1 | - | - | TRBV20-1 | CSAWTFGEQFF | TGCAGTGCTTGGACCTTTGGTGAGCAGTTCTTC
TRBJ2-1 | - | TRBD1 | TRBV28 | CASSLPGTDIEQFF | TGTGCCAGCAGTCTCCCTGGGACAGACATTGAGCAGTTCTTC
TRBJ2-1 | few | - | TRBV20-1 | CSARVLDGLQFF | TGCAGTGCTAGAGTCCTTGACGGATTGCAGTTCTTC
TRBJ2-1 | - | TRBD2 | TRBV12-3/TRBV12-4 | CASSLRSGRASYNEQFF | TGTGCCAGCAGTTTAAGGAGCGGGAGGGCCTCCTACAATGAGCAGTTCTTC
TRBJ2-3 | - | - | TRBV24-1 | CATSDPGTDKGLDTQYF | TGTGCCACCAGTGATCCCGGGACGGATAAAGGGTTAGATACGCAGTATTTT
TRBJ2-7 | - | - | TRBV4-3 | CASRQGVSYEQYF | TGCGCCAGCAGACAAGGGGTATCCTACGAGCAGTACTTC
TRBJ2-3 | - | - | TRBV20-1 | CSARPPGTVPPDTQYF | TGCAGTGCTAGACCCCCCGGGACGGTCCCCCCAGATACGCAGTATTTT
TRBJ2-1 | - | TRBD2 | TRBV7-9 | CASSPTGTSGRGEQFF | TGTGCCAGCAGCCCGACAGGGACTAGCGGGAGGGGTGAGCAGTTCTTC
TRBJ2-3 | few | - | TRBV12-3/TRBV12-4 | CATSIHATDTQYF | TGTGCCACCTCTATCCACGCCACAGATACGCAGTATTTT
TRBJ2-1 | - | - | TRBV4-3 | CASSQDSTTDNEQFF | TGCGCCAGCAGCCAAGATTCTACGACCGACAATGAGCAGTTCTTC
TRBJ2-3 | - | TRBD2 | TRBV4-2 | CASSQDSTSGRFTDTQYF | TGTGCCAGCAGCCAAGACTCAACCAGCGGGAGGTTCACTGATACGCAGTATTTT
TRBJ2-1 | many | TRBD2 | TRBV20-1 | CSATELAGEGDEQFF | TGCAGTGCTACGGAACTAGCGGGAGAGGGAGATGAGCAGTTCTTC
TRBJ2-5 | - | - | TRBV7-2 | CASSYETGHETQYF | TGTGCCAGCAGCTACGAAACGGGTCACGAGACCCAGTACTTC
TRBJ2-2 | once | - | TRBV29-1 | CSGGHTGELFF | TGCAGCGGTGGACACACCGGGGAGCTGTTTTTT